These 16 T cell receptor beta chains came from one sample sequenced in a study of cytomegalovirus exposure and HLA in healthy donors (dated 2017 in TCRdb). Library construction relied on the immunoSEQ multiplex PCR assay. A mixture of 60 forward primers for TCR Vbeta segments and 13 reverse primers for TCR Jbeta segments was used in the multiplex PCR. The immuneACCESS repertoire file appears here via TCRdb, limited to in-frame rearrangements. These files lack a portion of the clones; in checked studies, under half of the deficit traces to unresolved V genes, and the cause of the others is not known. Here the sample has about 240,000 clones; 82% occur a single time. The top ten clones comprise around 5.7% of the sample. Sequenced material: PBMCs. These receptor sequences come from a woman between 40 and 55 years old in good health and CMV-seropositive.

The chain carries TRBV19 and TRBJ2-2; 7 bases map to TRBD1. CDR1 LNHDA and CDR2 SQIVND come from the germline V gene (reference sequence). This CDR3 is built from 20 residues. Germline trimming cut 9 bases from V and 4 bases from J; bases unmatched to any gene: 26. The CDR3 sequence is CASPHSDLRPETGFTGELFF. In DNA, the CDR3 is TGTGCCAGCCCACACTCCGACCTCCGGCCAGAGACAGGGTTCACCGGGGAGCTGTTTTTT.

The chain employs TRBV19 and TRBJ2-3, with 11 nucleotides matching TRBD1. V lost 5 bases and J lost 5; bases outside the gene matches: 3. Germline V lookup: CDR1 LNHDA, CDR2 SQIVND (reference sequence). The CDR3 covers 14 residues. The CDR3 sequence is CASSWTGGEDTQYF. The CDR3 region has the DNA TGTGCCAGTAGTTGGACAGGGGGCGAAGATACGCAGTATTTT. Full variable domain (remainder filled in from reference TRBV19 and TRBJ2-3): DGGITQSPKYLFRKEGQNVTLSCEQNLNHDAMYWYRQDPGQGLRLIYYSQIVNDFQKGDIAEGYSVSREKKESFPLTVTSAQKNPTAFYLCASSWTGGEDTQYFGPGTRLTVL.

In regard to this clone: The sample holds other DNA sequences that translate to the same CDR3. The rearrangement joins TRBV11-3 to TRBJ2-1, with 12 nucleotides matching TRBD2. The CDR3 is 17 residues long. V was clipped by 4 bases and J by 1 base; unmatched bases: 5. The V gene's germline CDR1 is SGHNT and CDR2 YENEEA. CDR3 loop: CASSSRLAGVSYNEQFF. Here the CDR3 DNA reads TGTGCCAGCAGCTCCCGACTAGCGGGAGTGTCCTACAATGAGCAGTTCTTC.

The chain uses TRBV30 and TRBJ2-2, with a weak D call TRBD2 (5 bases). CDR1 is GTSNPN, CDR2 SVGIG, per germline (reference sequence). The CDR3 length is 17 residues. V was clipped by 3 bases and J by 3 bases, with 20 bases between them. Here the CDR3 reads CAWRPPRELWDTGELFF. The CDR3 nucleotides are TGTGCCTGGAGACCCCCCCGGGAACTGTGGGACACCGGGGAGCTGTTTTTT. The full variable domain, rest sourced from reference TRBV30 and TRBJ2-2, is SQTIHQWPATLVQPVGSPLSLECTVEGTSNPNLYWYRQAAGRGLQLLFYSVGIGQISSEVPQNLSASRPQDRQFILSSKKLLLSDSGFYLCAWRPPRELWDTGELFFGEGSRLTVL.

The chain joins TRBV4-2 to TRBJ2-2, with 12 bases identical to TRBD2. V shed 6 bases and J 6 bases; nucleotides not matched to a gene: 11. The CDR3 is 17 amino acids. Germline CDR1 is LGHNA and CDR2 is YNFKEQ. CDR3 DNA: TGTGCCAGCAGTTCGACTAGCGGGGGCTTTCGATCCGGGGAGCTGTTTTTT. It codes for CASSSTSGGFRSGELFF.

The chain joins TRBV2 to TRBJ2-1; D gene uncertain. Between the trimmed V and J ends, which lost 5 bases and 10 bases, there was a span of 6 bases. CDR1 and CDR2 (germline): SNHLY, FYNNEI. The CDR3 is made up of 10 amino acids. In DNA, the CDR3 is TGTGCCAGCAGTCTGAGGGAGCAGTTCTTC. This encodes CASSLREQFF.

The chain couples TRBV6-6 to TRBJ1-2, with 7 bases identical to TRBD1. The J segment lost 4 bases and the V segment lost 5 bases, leaving 7 bases of the junction unmatched. The CDR3 spans 14 residues. CDR1 and CDR2 from the germline V gene are MNHNY and SVGAGI (reference sequence). The CDR3 DNA sequence: TGTGCCAGCAGTCCAGGGGGACGGATCTATGGCTACACCTTC. This codes for CASSPGGRIYGYTF.

The chain recombines TRBV15 with TRBJ1-4; D remains ambiguous. The CDR3 sequence is 14 residues long. Germline CDR1 and CDR2: LNHNV and YYDKDF (reference sequence). Trimming pared 3 bases from V and 5 bases from J, leaving 10 bases between. Here the CDR3 DNA reads TGTGCCACCAGCAGGAATGGGCAGAATGAAAAACTGTTTTTT. Translated, it gives CATSRNGQNEKLFF.

This chain uses TRBV6-1 with TRBJ1-1, with 8 bases identical to TRBD1. The J segment lost 6 bases and the V segment lost 2 bases, leaving 8 bases of the junction unmatched. This CDR3 region has 15 residues. In germline, CDR1 is MNHNS, CDR2 SASEGT. The CDR3 sequence: CASSENGQGAAEAFF. CDR3 sequence (DNA): TGTGCCAGCAGTGAAAATGGGCAGGGGGCAGCTGAAGCTTTCTTT.

The chain links TRBV30 to TRBJ1-1; D is possibly TRBD1 (6 bases). CDR1 is GTSNPN and CDR2 is SVGIG in the germline V gene (reference sequence). The CDR3 extends over 12 amino acids. Trimming pared 3 bases from V and 1 base from J, leaving 6 bases between. In DNA, the CDR3 is TGTGCCTGGAGGGGACAGAACACTGAAGCTTTCTTT. This translates into CAWRGQNTEAFF. Filled out from reference TRBV30 and TRBJ1-1, the complete variable domain reads SQTIHQWPATLVQPVGSPLSLECTVEGTSNPNLYWYRQAAGRGLQLLFYSVGIGQISSEVPQNLSASRPQDRQFILSSKKLLLSDSGFYLCAWRGQNTEAFFGQGTRLTVV.

The rearrangement joins TRBV9 to TRBJ2-7; 13 bases match TRBD2. The J segment lost 5 bases and the V segment lost 2 bases, leaving 1 base of the junction unmatched. CDR1 SGDLS and CDR2 YYNGEE come from the germline V gene. CDR3 length: 14 residues. CDR3 region: CASSVGTSGDEQYF. In DNA form, the CDR3 reads TGTGCCAGCAGCGTTGGGACTAGCGGGGACGAGCAGTACTTC.

V and J are TRBV30 and TRBJ2-2, with D maybe TRBD1 (6 bases). The V gene's germline CDR1 is GTSNPN and CDR2 SVGIG (reference sequence). The V end was cut by 3 bases, the J end by 1 base, with 6 bases between. The CDR3 has 13 amino acids. This CDR3 is CAWRGQNTGELFF. The CDR3 DNA reads as TGTGCCTGGAGGGGACAGAACACCGGGGAGCTGTTTTTT.

The rearrangement links TRBV6-5 to TRBJ2-7; tentatively, D is TRBD1 (5 bases). In germline, CDR1 is MNHEY, CDR2 SVGAGI. The CDR3 covers 13 residues. V was trimmed by 5 bases and J by 3 bases, leaving 11 bases between them. CDR3 region: CASSRVRDYEQYF. CDR3 bases: TGTGCCAGCAGTCGAGTCAGGGACTACGAGCAGTACTTC.

J is TRBJ2-1 and V is TRBV27; 7 bases are a match to TRBD2. CDR1 is MNHEY and CDR2 is SMNVEV in the germline V gene (reference sequence). This CDR3 has 12 residues. J was trimmed by 9 bases and V by 4 bases; bases with no gene match: 3. The CDR3 protein is CASSSGGSEQFF. The CDR3 nucleotides are TGTGCCAGCAGTTCGGGGGGTAGTGAGCAGTTCTTC.

The V gene is TRBV4-2, the J gene TRBJ2-3; TRBD1 matches 10 bases. The CDR3 is 17 residues long. From germline, CDR1 is LGHNA and CDR2 YNFKEQ. V gave up 2 bases and J gave up 6 bases; unmatched junction bases: 11. This chain's CDR3 is CASSQLPGQGTIDTQYF. The DNA of the CDR3 is TGTGCCAGCAGCCAACTTCCGGGACAGGGGACAATCGATACGCAGTATTTT.

As DNA, the CDR3 is TGTGCCAGCAGCTTAGGCCACTTCATCAGGGGCGAAAATGAAAAACTGTTTTTT. This codes for CASSLGHFIRGENEKLFF. The rearrangement joins TRBV7-2 to TRBJ1-4; D is possibly TRBD1 (6 bases). Germline V gives CDR1 SGHTA, CDR2 FQGNSA. The CDR3 spans 18 residues. V lost 1 base to trimming and J lost 5 bases, with 20 bases between them. Combining the CDR3 with reference TRBV7-2 and TRBJ1-4 gives the whole variable domain GAGVSQSPSNKVTEKGKDVELRCDPISGHTALYWYRQSLGQGLEFLIYFQGNSAPDKSGLPSDRFSAERTGGSVSTLTIQRTQQEDSAVYLCASSLGHFIRGENEKLFFGSGTQLSVL.